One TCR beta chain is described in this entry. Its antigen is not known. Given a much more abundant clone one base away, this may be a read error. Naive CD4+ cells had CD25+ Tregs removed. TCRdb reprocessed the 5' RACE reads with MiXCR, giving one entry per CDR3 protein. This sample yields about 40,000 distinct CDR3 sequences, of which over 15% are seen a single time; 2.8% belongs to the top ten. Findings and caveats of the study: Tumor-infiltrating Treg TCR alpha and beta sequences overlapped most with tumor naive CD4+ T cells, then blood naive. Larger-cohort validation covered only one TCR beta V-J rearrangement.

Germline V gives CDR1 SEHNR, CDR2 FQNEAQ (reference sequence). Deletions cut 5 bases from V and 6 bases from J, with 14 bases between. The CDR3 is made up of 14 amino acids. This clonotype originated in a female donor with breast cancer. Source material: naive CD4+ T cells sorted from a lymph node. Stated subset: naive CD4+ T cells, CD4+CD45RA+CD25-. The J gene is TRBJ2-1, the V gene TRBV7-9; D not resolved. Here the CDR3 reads CASSRYQECNEQFF. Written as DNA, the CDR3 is TGTGCCAGCAGCCGATACCAGGAGTGCAATGAGCAGTTCTTC.